This T cell receptor beta chain was observed in a study of blood T cell repertoires in COVID-19. Study details: The study drew acute and convalescent COVID-19 samples from the United States, Italy and Spain. In each case, the material was cDNA or gDNA derived from T cells, B-cell-depleted T cells, or PBMCs.

As handled by the study authors: How many nucleated cells were present was estimated from reference gene primer amplification. Method: immunoSEQ multiplex PCR; TCRdb's copy keeps in-frame clones and lacks some. V, J and clone size were drawn from that table, and D and trimming were deduced from the DNA. The sample includes about 67,000 clones, roughly 87% of them seen just once. The CDR3 runs to 13 residues. CDR1 is MNHEY, CDR2 SVGAGI, per germline. Trimming took 6 bases from V and 5 from J, leaving 11 bases between them. The sample was peripheral blood. This clonotype was sampled from an elderly woman with acute or convalescent COVID-19. The rearrangement joins TRBV6-5 to TRBJ1-5; D gene unclear. CDR3 bases: TGTGCCAGCAGGTCCCTTACAGATCAGCCCCAGCATTTT. Translating it yields CASRSLTDQPQHF.